Below are 27 T cell receptor beta chains sequenced from a single sample in a study of blood T cell repertoires in COVID-19 (dated by TCRdb to about 2020). The library was made by the immunoSEQ multiplex PCR assay. TCRdb provides this immuneACCESS table in a form limited to in-frame rearrangements. Some clones are lacking; in checked studies, under half of them reflect an unresolved V gene, and why the rest are absent is not known. Within this sample are approximately 360,000 clones, with about 90% of them counted one time only. The top ten clonotypes cover approximately 7% of the sample. Sequencing input: peripheral blood. Receptors were obtained from a man between 18 and 35 years old with active or convalescent COVID-19.

The chain employs TRBV23-1 and TRBJ2-7; D is unresolved. TRBV23-1 is given ORF status, its function remaining uncertain. Trimming took off 4 bases at V and 0 bases at J, with 13 bases between the two ends. CDR3 size: 15 residues. The CDR3 loop is CASSPSDLDSYEQYF. The CDR3 coding sequence is TGCGCCAGCAGTCCATCAGACTTAGACTCCTACGAGCAGTACTTC.

The CDR3 DNA follows: TGTGCCAGCAGCCCGGTGACAGGGGGACCCAATCAGCCCCAGCATTTT. Its translation is CASSPVTGGPNQPQHF. V gene TRBV7-9 combines with J gene TRBJ1-5; 9 positions match TRBD1. Germline assignment: CDR1 SEHNR and CDR2 FQNEAQ (reference sequence). The CDR3 length is 16 residues. J lost 3 bases, V lost 5 bases, and 8 bases had no gene match.

This clone came up many times. The chain combines TRBV11-2 with TRBJ2-7; D might be TRBD1 (7 bases). The CDR3 has 14 amino acids. Germline values: CDR1 SGHAT, CDR2 FQNNGV. Trimming took off 6 bases at V and 6 bases at J, with 18 bases between the two ends. CDR3 protein: CASSSPWQGGEQYF. The CDR3 DNA reads as TGTGCCAGCAGTTCCCCTTGGCAGGGGGGCGAGCAGTACTTC.

CDR3 residues: CASSEGPLRGYGYTF. The CDR3 bases are TGTGCCAGCAGCGAGGGGCCCCTGCGGGGCTATGGCTACACCTTC. V and J are TRBV9 and TRBJ1-2, with D tentatively TRBD1 (5 bases). Germline V gives CDR1 SGDLS, CDR2 YYNGEE. The CDR3 has 15 amino acids. Trimming stripped 3 bases from V and 4 bases from J, with 16 bases between.

The genes are TRBV4-1 and TRBJ2-2; 8 bases fit TRBD2. CDR1 and CDR2 (germline): MGHRA, YSYEKL. After removal of 3 bases from V and 7 bases from J, the junction contained 4 bases not matched to a gene. The CDR3 has 14 residues. CDR3 sequence reads: CASSQSRGGGELFF. In nucleotides, the CDR3 is TGCGCCAGCAGCCAGAGCCGGGGGGGCGGGGAGCTGTTTTTT.

This chain connects TRBV19 to TRBJ2-3, with TRBD2 identical over 7 bases. V lost 1 base and J lost 2; bases outside the gene matches: 6. Per germline, CDR1 LNHDA and CDR2 SQIVND (reference sequence). The CDR3 spans 16 residues. CDR3 sequence: CASSIGGGGNTDTQYF. The CDR3, as DNA: TGTGCCAGTAGTATAGGCGGGGGAGGTAACACAGATACGCAGTATTTT. The full variable domain, with the rest looked up from reference TRBV19 and TRBJ2-3, is DGGITQSPKYLFRKEGQNVTLSCEQNLNHDAMYWYRQDPGQGLRLIYYSQIVNDFQKGDIAEGYSVSREKKESFPLTVTSAQKNPTAFYLCASSIGGGGNTDTQYFGPGTRLTVL.

This clone was detected a few times. V gene TRBV7-9 combines with J gene TRBJ1-5, with TRBD1 matching over 8 bases. The length of the CDR3 is 15 residues. Unmatched junction bases numbered 7, after V lost 4 bases and J lost 5 bases. From germline, CDR1 is SEHNR and CDR2 FQNEAQ (reference sequence). This CDR3 reads CASSSVTGGYQPQHF. CDR3 sequence (DNA): TGTGCCAGCAGCTCAGTAACAGGGGGATATCAGCCCCAGCATTTT.

The genes are TRBV7-9 and TRBJ2-7; a weak D match, TRBD2 (5 bases). The CDR3 runs 15 residues. Germline V gene data show CDR1 as SEHNR and CDR2 as FQNEAQ (reference sequence). V lost 5 bases, J lost 3 bases, and 17 bases lay in between. For the CDR3, the DNA is TGTGCCAGCAGCCCAAGACGGACTGGGAACTACGAGCAGTACTTC. Its protein product is CASSPRRTGNYEQYF.

This clone was counted once. The chain recombines TRBV21-1 with TRBJ1-6. TRBV21-1 is marked as a pseudogene. This CDR3 region has 15 residues. The CDR3, as DNA: TGTGCCAGCAGCACGATGTCCGTGCGAGGCTCACCCCTCCACTTT. Protein sequence: CASSTMSVRGSPLHF.

The CDR3 DNA reads TGTGCCAGCAGCATCTGGTCAGGGGATATGCCCGGGGAGCTGTTTTTT. This translates into CASSIWSGDMPGELFF. The genes are TRBV5-6 and TRBJ2-2, with D maybe TRBD1 (6 bases). V gave up 4 bases and J gave up 6 bases, with 19 bases separating them. The CDR3 runs 16 residues. Germline V gene data show CDR1 as SGHDT and CDR2 as YYEEEE.

V and J are TRBV9 and TRBJ2-5; 11 bases align to TRBD2. Germline V CDR1 and CDR2: SGDLS, YYNGEE. V shed 4 bases and J 7 bases; nucleotides not matched to a gene: 21. This CDR3 spans 19 amino acids. The CDR3 reads CASSPRLTSGMGAAGTQYF. CDR3 nucleotides: TGTGCCAGCAGCCCCCGGCTGACTAGCGGGATGGGAGCCGCGGGGACCCAGTACTTC. The variable domain in full, with the rest retrieved from reference TRBV9 and TRBJ2-5, is DSGVTQTPKHLITATGQRVTLRCSPRSGDLSVYWYQQSLDQGLQFLIQYYNGEERAKGNILERFSAQQFPDLHSELNLSSLELGDSALYFCASSPRLTSGMGAAGTQYFGPGTRLLVL.

The rearrangement joins TRBV19 to TRBJ2-7, with TRBD2 as a possible D gene (6 bases). This CDR3 is built from 14 residues. V was cut by 6 bases and J by 0 bases, with 12 bases left in between. Germline loops: CDR1 LNHDA, CDR2 SQIVND (reference sequence). Here the CDR3 reads CASSAGRDSYEQYF. CDR3 DNA: TGTGCCAGTAGCGCCGGGCGGGACTCCTACGAGCAGTACTTC.

This chain uses TRBV4-3 with TRBJ1-3; TRBD1 is a possible D gene (5 bases). The ends were cut back, 4 bases at V and 2 bases at J, with 27 bases in the middle. The CDR3 contains 20 residues. Germline CDR1 reads LGHNA; CDR2 reads YSLEER. Here the CDR3 reads CASSRRHTQDGSIAGNTIYF. DNA for the CDR3: TGCGCCAGCAGCCGCCGCCATACACAGGACGGATCGATAGCTGGAAACACCATATATTTT.

The V gene is TRBV6-2 or TRBV6-3, the J gene TRBJ2-1; 10 bases align to TRBD2. Germline loops: CDR1 MNHEY, CDR2 SVGEGT. The CDR3 length is 17 residues. The V and J ends lost 5 bases and 4 bases, in that order; junction bases with no gene match: 11. CDR3 DNA: TGTGCCAGCAGTCGCACCTTAGCGGGAGGTACTTACAATGAGCAGTTCTTC. As protein: CASSRTLAGGTYNEQFF.

The V gene is TRBV4-1, the J gene TRBJ2-1, with TRBD2 identical over 7 bases. With V trimmed by 2 bases and J by 0 bases, 7 bases remained unmatched. This CDR3 comprises 17 residues. Germline assignment: CDR1 MGHRA and CDR2 YSYEKL. The CDR3, as DNA: TGCGCCAGCAGCCAACGGGACTACCCAAGCTCCTACAATGAGCAGTTCTTC. The encoded protein is CASSQRDYPSSYNEQFF.

The rearrangement joins TRBV7-9 to TRBJ1-4; 9 positions match TRBD1. Losses at the gene ends were 2 bases for V and 7 bases for J; bases not matched to a gene: 14. Germline CDR1 is SEHNR and CDR2 is FQNEAQ (reference sequence). The CDR3 loop spans 18 amino acids. The CDR3 sequence: CASSLFPDRGRAGEKLFF. The CDR3 DNA follows: TGTGCCAGCAGCTTATTCCCGGACAGGGGCCGAGCGGGTGAAAAACTGTTTTTT. The entire variable domain, with the rest obtained from reference TRBV7-9 and TRBJ1-4, is as follows: DTGVSQNPRHKITKRGQNVTFRCDPISEHNRLYWYRQTLGQGPEFLTYFQNEAQLEKSRLLSDRFSAERPKGSFSTLEIQRTEQGDSAMYLCASSLFPDRGRAGEKLFFGSGTQLSVL.

The genes are TRBV28 and TRBJ2-7; 11 positions agree with TRBD2. The CDR3 is made up of 16 amino acids. With 5 bases clipped from V and 2 bases from J, the junction kept 8 bases outside the gene matches. Germline V gives CDR1 MDHEN, CDR2 SYDVKM. The CDR3 loop reads CASSLWGLAETYEQYF. As DNA, the CDR3 is TGTGCCAGCAGTCTCTGGGGACTAGCGGAAACCTACGAGCAGTACTTC. Full variable domain (remainder filled in from reference TRBV28 and TRBJ2-7): DVKVTQSSRYLVKRTGEKVFLECVQDMDHENMFWYRQDPGLGLRLIYFSYDVKMKEKGDIPEGYSVSREKKERFSLILESASTNQTSMYLCASSLWGLAETYEQYFGPGTRLTVT.

The CDR3 bases are TGTGCCAGCAGTTACGCCCTAGCGGGGGGGGTCAAAGAGACCCAGTACTTC. Encoded protein: CASSYALAGGVKETQYF. V is TRBV6-2 or TRBV6-3 and J is TRBJ2-5, with 12 bases fitting TRBD2. This CDR3 comprises 17 residues. The V gene's germline CDR1 is MNHEY and CDR2 SVGEGT. The trim removed 2 bases at V and 3 bases at J, leaving 7 bases unmatched.

The chain couples TRBV11-2 to TRBJ2-2; the match to TRBD2 covers 8 bases. CDR3 length: 16 residues. CDR1 SGHAT and CDR2 FQNNGV come from the germline V gene. J lost 1 base, V lost 0 bases, and 1 base had no gene match. CDR3 coding DNA: TGTGCCAGCAGCTTAGACGCGGGGGGGAACACCGGGGAGCTGTTTTTT. Its protein product is CASSLDAGGNTGELFF. The entire variable domain, with the rest obtained from reference TRBV11-2 and TRBJ2-2, is as follows: EAGVAQSPRYKIIEKRQSVAFWCNPISGHATLYWYQQILGQGPKLLIQFQNNGVVDDSQLPKDRFSAERLKGVDSTLKIQPAKLEDSAVYLCASSLDAGGNTGELFFGEGSRLTVL.

This chain joins TRBV18 and TRBJ1-3; the D is unclear. This CDR3 region has 14 residues. The ends were cut back, 6 bases at V and 0 bases at J, with 9 bases in the middle. CDR1 and CDR2 (germline): KGHSH, LQKENI. CDR3 coding DNA: TGTGCCAGCTCCCAACGGGACTCTGGAAACACCATATATTTT. Translating it yields CASSQRDSGNTIYF. Combining the CDR3 with reference TRBV18 and TRBJ1-3 gives the whole variable domain NAGVMQNPRHLVRRRGQEARLRCSPMKGHSHVYWYRQLPEEGLKFMVYLQKENIIDESGMPKERFSAEFPKEGPSILRIQQVVRGDSAAYFCASSQRDSGNTIYFGEGSWLTVV.

The rearrangement links TRBV6-5 to TRBJ1-6; 9 bases align to TRBD1. Germline V gene sequence: CDR1 MNHEY, CDR2 SVGAGI. CDR3 size: 14 residues. Trimming took 6 bases from V and 7 from J; bases not matched to a gene: 4. The CDR3 nucleotides are TGTGCCAGCAGCCGCGACAGGGGGAATTCACCCCTCCACTTT. Translating gives CASSRDRGNSPLHF.

The V and J genes are TRBV30 and TRBJ1-2, with 7 positions matching TRBD1. The ends lost 0 bases at V and 6 bases at J; junction bases unmatched: 10. This CDR3 contains 15 residues. The germline V gene has CDR1 GTSNPN and CDR2 SVGIG (reference sequence). The CDR3, as DNA: TGTGCCTGGAGTGTACCCCTCCGACAGGGAGATGGCTACACCTTC. This gives the protein CAWSVPLRQGDGYTF.

This chain joins TRBV18 and TRBJ2-1, with D perhaps matching TRBD1 (5 bases). CDR1 and CDR2 (germline): KGHSH, LQKENI. The ends were cut back, 2 bases at V and 5 bases at J, with 7 bases in the middle. This CDR3 is 13 amino acids long. The CDR3 DNA sequence: TGTGCCAGCTCACCAGACAGAAACAATGAGCAGTTCTTC. Amino acids: CASSPDRNNEQFF.

The chain couples TRBV4-2 to TRBJ1-6; 7 bases line up with TRBD1. Trimming cost V 1 base and J 7 bases; bases outside gene matches: 4. The CDR3 totals 15 residues. Germline CDR1 reads LGHNA; CDR2 reads YNFKEQ. The DNA for the CDR3 is TGTGCCAGCAGCCAAGGGGCAGGGGGAAATTCACCCCTCCACTTT. Its protein is CASSQGAGGNSPLHF.

CDR3 in amino acids: CASSLGTGGRRTGELFF. CDR3 DNA sequence: TGTGCCAGCAGTTTGGGGACAGGCGGTCGGCGGACCGGGGAGCTGTTTTTT. The chain employs TRBV28 and TRBJ2-2; 8 bases match TRBD1. With V trimmed by 3 bases and J by 5 bases, 11 bases remained unmatched. CDR1 and CDR2 (germline): MDHEN, SYDVKM. CDR3 length equals 17 residues.

The rearrangement links TRBV29-1 to TRBJ2-3, with 7 bases that match TRBD2. The germline V gene encodes CDR1 SQVTM and CDR2 ANQGSEA. V lost 3 bases and J lost 4; bases outside the gene matches: 1. The CDR3 has 12 residues. CDR3 in DNA: TGCAGCGTTGAGCGGGAGCCAGATACGCAGTATTTT. Its protein is CSVEREPDTQYF.

The V and J genes are TRBV28 and TRBJ1-2; 7 bases match TRBD1. Germline V gene lookup returns CDR1 MDHEN and CDR2 SYDVKM. V was pared by 3 bases and J by 8 bases, with 9 bases of the junction left unmatched. The CDR3 is 14 residues long. In DNA, the CDR3 is TGTGCCAGCAGTTTTGCCGACAGGGTTGGCGGCTACACCTTC. Encoded protein: CASSFADRVGGYTF.